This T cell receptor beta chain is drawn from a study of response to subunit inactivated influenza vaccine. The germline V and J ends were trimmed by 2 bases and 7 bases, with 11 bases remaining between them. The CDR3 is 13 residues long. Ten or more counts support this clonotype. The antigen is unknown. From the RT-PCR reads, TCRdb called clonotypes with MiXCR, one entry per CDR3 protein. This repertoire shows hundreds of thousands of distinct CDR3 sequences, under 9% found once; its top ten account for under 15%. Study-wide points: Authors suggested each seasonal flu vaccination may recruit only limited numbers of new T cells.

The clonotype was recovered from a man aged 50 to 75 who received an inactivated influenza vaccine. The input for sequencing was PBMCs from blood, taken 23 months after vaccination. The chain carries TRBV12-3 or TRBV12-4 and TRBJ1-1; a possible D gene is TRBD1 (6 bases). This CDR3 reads CASSLSGAFEAFF. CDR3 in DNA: TGTGCCAGCAGTTTATCGGGGGCCTTTGAAGCTTTCTTT.